The 15 T cell receptor beta chains below come from one sample, sequenced in a study of blood T cell repertoires in COVID-19. The repertoire was sequenced with immunoSEQ multiplex PCR; TCRdb's copy has only in-frame clones and lacks some. The sample lists around 250,000 clones, 82% occurring once. Sequencing was done on a sample of peripheral blood. The receptors derive from a woman between 18 and 29 years old with acute or convalescent COVID-19.

V is TRBV6-1 and J is TRBJ2-5; D ambiguous. Germline assignment: CDR1 MNHNS and CDR2 SASEGT. The germline V and J ends were trimmed by 3 bases and 2 bases, with 10 bases remaining between them. The CDR3 totals 14 residues. The CDR3 DNA sequence: TGTGCCAGCAGTGATAACAGACCTCAAGAGACCCAGTACTTC. It is translated as CASSDNRPQETQYF.

The gene calls are TRBV29-1 and TRBJ1-1; the match to TRBD1 covers 7 bases. CDR3 length equals 14 residues. The germline V gene has CDR1 SQVTM and CDR2 ANQGSEA. J was trimmed by 1 base and V by 6 bases; bases with no gene match: 8. The CDR3 here is CSVDEDRTNTEAFF. Written as DNA, the CDR3 is TGCAGCGTCGATGAGGACAGGACGAACACTGAAGCTTTCTTT.

The V call is TRBV4-1, the J call TRBJ2-1; 9 bases align to TRBD1. V shed 1 base and J 8 bases; nucleotides not matched to a gene: 12. The CDR3 has 17 residues. CDR1 is MGHRA, CDR2 YSYEKL, per germline. The CDR3 DNA reads TGCGCCAGCAGCCAAGCCCCGACAGGGGGGGGTGTGGATGAGCAGTTCTTC. This translates into CASSQAPTGGGVDEQFF.

The V gene is TRBV3-1 (or the pseudogene TRBV3-2), the J gene TRBJ1-3; no firm D call. The CDR3 loop spans 14 amino acids. V was trimmed by 2 bases and J by 3 bases, leaving 8 bases between them. Germline assignment: CDR1 LGHDT and CDR2 YNNKEL (reference sequence). Written as DNA, the CDR3 is TGTGCCAGCAGCCAAACACAGAGTGGAAACACCATATATTTT. Translated, it gives CASSQTQSGNTIYF.

The V gene is TRBV21-1, the J gene TRBJ2-1; the table's D gene call, TRBD2, was not cross checked with the DNA. TRBV21-1 is designated a pseudogene. The CDR3 loop spans 19 amino acids. CDR3 coding DNA: TGTGCCAGCAGCCCGTCGACAGATCTACTAGCGGGTACGTACAATGAGCAGTTCTTC. Translation gives CASSPSTDLLAGTYNEQFF.

This chain connects TRBV6-6 to TRBJ2-1; 10 bases align to TRBD2. This CDR3 contains 15 residues. Germline V lookup: CDR1 MNHNY, CDR2 SVGAGI (reference sequence). Trimming took 7 bases from V and 8 from J; bases not matched to a gene: 11. CDR3 in amino acids: CASTPPSGSFDEQFF. The CDR3 DNA sequence: TGTGCCAGCACACCCCCTAGCGGGAGTTTTGATGAGCAGTTCTTC.

J is TRBJ1-1 and V is TRBV10-3; D gene ambiguous. Between the trimmed V and J ends, which lost 2 bases and 10 bases, there was a span of 11 bases. The germline V gene has CDR1 ENHRY and CDR2 SYGVKD. This CDR3 has 12 residues. In DNA, the CDR3 is TGTGCCATCAGTGAGGTCGGGATGGGAGCTTTCTTT. It encodes CAISEVGMGAFF.

The table lists this clone with many counts. This chain joins TRBV7-2 and TRBJ2-2, with no clear D. This CDR3 is built from 13 residues. The V gene lost 3 bases and the J gene lost 4 bases, with 6 bases spanning the gap. Per germline, CDR1 SGHTA and CDR2 FQGNSA. The CDR3 loop is CASSFHSTGELFF. For the CDR3, the DNA is TGTGCCAGCAGCTTCCACTCCACCGGGGAGCTGTTTTTT.

The genes are TRBV7-2 and TRBJ1-3; the match to TRBD1 covers 9 bases. Germline V gene data show CDR1 as SGHTA and CDR2 as FQGNSA. The CDR3 has 19 amino acids. The V gene end was trimmed by 5 bases and the J gene end by 0 bases; junction bases not matched to a gene: 14. CDR3 sequence (DNA): TGTGCCAGCAGCGCCCAACAGGGGGCGCGTGTTCGCTCTGGAAACACCATATATTTT. Protein sequence: CASSAQQGARVRSGNTIYF.

This clone has just a few counts. V and J are TRBV9 and TRBJ2-1; TRBD2 matches 8 bases. With 10 bases clipped from V and 0 bases from J, the junction kept 6 bases outside the gene matches. Germline lookup yields CDR1 SGDLS and CDR2 YYNGEE. This CDR3 comprises 14 residues. The CDR3 loop is CASGRAGSYNEQFF. The CDR3, as DNA: TGTGCCTCCGGGAGGGCCGGCTCCTACAATGAGCAGTTCTTC.

CDR3 in DNA: TGTGCCAGCAGCTTAGCGGGGCAGGGGCCCATCTATGGCTACACCTTC. Its protein product is CASSLAGQGPIYGYTF. The chain links TRBV7-8 to TRBJ1-2; D is perhaps TRBD1 (6 bases). Germline lookup yields CDR1 SGHVS and CDR2 FQNEAQ. This CDR3 is 16 amino acids long. V was shortened by 0 bases and J by 4 bases, with 15 bases between the two germline ends.

This clone occurred a few times. One end of the junction varies from germline; a read error may be responsible. The chain couples TRBV10-3 to TRBJ2-6, with a possible D match to TRBD2 (6 bases). This CDR3 has 16 amino acids. The germline gives CDR1 ENHRY, CDR2 SYGVKD. This chain's CDR3 is CAISGGAGYGANVLTF. The DNA of the CDR3 is TGTGCCATAAGTGGTGGCGCGGGGTACGGGGCCAACGTCCTGACTTTC.

The chain carries TRBV5-4 and TRBJ2-1; the D gene is possibly TRBD2 (6 bases). CDR3 length: 15 residues. The V and J ends lost 0 bases and 6 bases respectively, with 13 bases between them. The germline gives CDR1 SGHNT, CDR2 YYREEE (reference sequence). The CDR3 nucleotides read TGTGCCAGCAGCTTGGCCCTTTCGGGAGTCAATGAGCAGTTCTTC. This sequence encodes CASSLALSGVNEQFF. Based on the CDR3 plus reference TRBV5-4 and TRBJ2-1, the full variable domain is ETGVTQSPTHLIKTRGQQVTLRCSSQSGHNTVSWYQQALGQGPQFIFQYYREEENGRGNFPPRFSGLQFPNYSSELNVNALELDDSALYLCASSLALSGVNEQFFGPGTRLTVL.

This sequence joins TRBV5-1 and TRBJ2-7; maybe TRBD1 (7 bases). The CDR3 sequence is 18 residues long. CDR1 SGHRS and CDR2 YFSETQ come from the germline V gene. V dropped 2 bases and J dropped 4 bases, with 25 bases sitting between them. The CDR3 nucleotides are TGCGCCAGCAGCTTAGTTTCGAGGGCCGGAGGGGGCTCGTACGAGCAGTACTTC. As protein: CASSLVSRAGGGSYEQYF.

The V gene is TRBV10-3, the J gene TRBJ1-6; D is perhaps TRBD1 (6 bases). The CDR3 has 14 amino acids. V lost 9 bases to trimming and J lost 4 bases, with 13 bases between them. Germline V gene data show CDR1 as ENHRY and CDR2 as SYGVKD. The CDR3 sequence: CAMKDSPYNSPLHF. DNA for the CDR3: TGTGCCATGAAGGACAGCCCTTATAATTCACCCCTCCACTTT.